The entry below describes one T cell receptor (beta chain). Its antigen is undetermined. Other DNA sequences of this sample code for an identical CDR3. Of the isolated RNA, all was reverse transcribed, and so the sequenced material was expressed TCRB transcripts. The data were produced by immunoSEQ multiplex PCR, yet TCRdb's version contains in-frame clones alone and is incomplete. This table has 250,000 to 350,000 clones, about 13% appearing once. The record originates from a study of beta chain features in type 1 diabetes. Whole-study context: Patient and healthy donor groups were alike in age, gender and cell yields. Study-wide findings and caveats: Type 1 diabetes patients had TCRB CDR3s that were shorter (moderately but significantly so) in all four CD4+ subsets.

The CDR3 sequence is 13 residues long. Germline CDR1 GTSNPN, CDR2 SVGIG (reference sequence). The germline V and J ends were trimmed by 0 bases and 4 bases, with 7 bases remaining between them. Each sorted fraction was over 98% pure. The chain combines TRBV30 with TRBJ1-5; possible D gene TRBD1, 5 bases. Sample: naive CD4+ T cells from blood. This TCR was recovered from a man younger than 40 with type 1 diabetes. DNA for the CDR3: TGTGCCTGGAGTGTACGGGGGAATCAGCCCCAGCATTTT. Its protein product is CAWSVRGNQPQHF.